Listed here are 5 T cell receptor beta chains from one sample, sequenced in a study of blood T cell repertoires in COVID-19. Data came from immunoSEQ multiplex PCR; TCRdb stores just in-frame clones and leaves some out. The data show just under 90,000 clones, 90% seen once. The sample consisted of peripheral blood. The receptors here all came from a man between 60 and 75 years old with acute or convalescent COVID-19.

The V call is TRBV27, the J call TRBJ2-2, with TRBD1 matching over 10 bases. CDR1 MNHEY and CDR2 SMNVEV come from the germline V gene (reference sequence). V shed 4 bases, J shed 6 bases, and the junction held 8 bases outside the gene matches. This CDR3 comprises 16 residues. CDR3 DNA sequence: TGTGCCAGCAGTTCCCGGGACAGGGGAGGGGCCGGGGAGCTGTTTTTT. Its protein is CASSSRDRGGAGELFF.

This clone was counted once. The V and J genes are TRBV18 and TRBJ1-5, with D perhaps TRBD1 (5 bases). This CDR3 contains 15 residues. Germline CDR1 reads KGHSH; CDR2 reads LQKENI. V was trimmed by 0 bases and J by 2 bases, leaving 8 bases between them. The CDR3 sequence: CASSPPTGRNQPQHF. The CDR3 DNA reads TGTGCCAGCTCACCACCAACAGGCCGCAATCAGCCCCAGCATTTT.

The chain employs TRBV19 and TRBJ2-3; D may be TRBD2 (6 bases). Germline V gene data show CDR1 as LNHDA and CDR2 as SQIVND (reference sequence). The CDR3 is 16 residues long. Trimming removed 5 bases from V and 5 bases from J, with 20 bases in between. The CDR3 here is CASSVRLGRSGDTQYF. The DNA of the CDR3 is TGTGCCAGTAGTGTGAGACTAGGGCGTTCGGGAGATACGCAGTATTTT.

V and J are TRBV13 and TRBJ2-7; TRBD2 matches at 9 bases. With V trimmed by 2 bases and J by 6 bases, 8 bases remained unmatched. The germline gives CDR1 PRHDT, CDR2 FYEKMQ (reference sequence). The CDR3 loop spans 15 amino acids. CDR3 amino acids: CASSLLASGKGEQYF. The CDR3 DNA reads TGTGCCAGCAGCTTATTGGCTAGCGGGAAGGGCGAGCAGTACTTC.

This chain links TRBV5-8 with TRBJ1-6, with D perhaps TRBD1 (6 bases). With 5 bases removed from V and 7 bases from J, the gap between germline ends came to 16 bases. There are 15 residues in the CDR3. The V gene's germline CDR1 is SGHTS and CDR2 YDEGEE. CDR3 residues: CASRPGHTPNSPLHF. CDR3 DNA: TGTGCCAGCAGGCCGGGACACACCCCGAATTCACCCCTCCACTTT.